The clone carrying this T cell receptor (beta chain) showed up just a few times. Its antigen is still unknown. These data originate in a study of T cell repertoires in cytomegalovirus infection. Across the study: Use of recently identified HLA-C-restricted and well-studied HLA-B-restricted CMV epitopes was part of the study. Both CMV infection and a matching HLA type were indicated by public TCR beta signatures.

TCRdb re-called the reads through MiXCR, storing one row per CDR3 protein. This sample has about 89,000 distinct CDR3 sequences, with about 29% found just once. General study findings and limits: What dominated the ex vivo response were HLA-C-restricted CMV-specific TCR beta clonotypes. Summed frequency of public TCR beta families distinguished CMV carriers with the relevant HLA.

Germline values: CDR1 DFQATT, CDR2 SNEGSKA (reference sequence). CDR3 length: 13 amino acids. Between the trimmed V and J ends, which lost 4 bases and 0 bases, there was a span of 10 bases. The sequence came from a human donor in good health (CMV status not recorded). Some clones in this sample may be carry-over from other donors' samples. The specimen was CD8+ T cells from cultured PBMCs, collected from culture after CMV antigen stimulation. V and J are TRBV20-1 and TRBJ2-7; D ambiguous. This CDR3 reads CSAMSDTSYEQYF. The CDR3 DNA follows: TGCAGTGCTATGAGTGACACCTCCTACGAGCAGTACTTC.